This T cell receptor (beta chain) was captured in a study of PD-1 blockade in classical Hodgkin lymphoma. The J segment lost 7 bases and the V segment lost 0 bases, leaving 1 base of the junction unmatched. The germline V gene has CDR1 MNHNS and CDR2 SASEGT. CDR3 length: 15 amino acids. TCRdb's table, derived via immunoSEQ multiplex PCR, lists solely in-frame clones and lacks some. The sample includes nearly 55,000 clones, around 85% of them seen just once. Following autologous stem cell transplantation, relapse occurred in every patient, and exposure to brentuximab vedotin varied. This sample comprised peripheral blood mononuclear cells (PBMCs), obtained at baseline. The origin of this receptor is a human donor with classical Hodgkin lymphoma. V usage is TRBV6-1 and J usage is TRBJ1-6; 9 bases match TRBD1. In nucleotides, the CDR3 is TGTGCCAGCAGTGAAGCCGGACAGGGGAATTCACCCCTCCACTTT. This sequence encodes CASSEAGQGNSPLHF.